This T cell receptor beta chain was obtained from a study of early T cells in non-severe SARS-CoV-2 infection. Background on the study: The input, bulk RNA from unsorted whole blood, was sequenced, and chains were unpaired. Findings and limits, study-wide: Matching results from VDJdb favored anti-spike CD8 responses, leaving private and CD4 specificities undetected.

This clonotype was seen repeatedly, ten times or more. What it binds is not known. cDNA molecules, individually, were tagged with unique molecular identifiers. TCRdb reprocessed the 5' RACE reads via MiXCR and lists one record per CDR3 protein. The data contain roughly 61,000 distinct CDR3 sequences, roughly 10% of them singletons. Per germline, CDR1 SGHVS and CDR2 FQNEAQ. This CDR3 contains 17 residues. V dropped 1 base and J dropped 2; count of bases not matched to a gene: 9. The TCR comes from an adult who was a healthcare worker with PCR-confirmed SARS-CoV-2 infection or an uninfected control (not recorded which). Sequencing was done on a sample of whole blood. The chain is built from TRBV7-8 and TRBJ2-5, with TRBD2 matching 8 bases. The CDR3 protein is CASSLGRLSGTQETQYF. CDR3 nucleotide sequence: TGTGCCAGCAGCTTAGGTCGACTTAGCGGGACTCAAGAGACCCAGTACTTC.